This T cell receptor (beta chain) comes out of a study of blood T cell repertoires in COVID-19. At the level of the study: Italy, Spain and the United States were the sources of the convalescent and acute COVID-19 samples.

Germline V gives CDR1 LGHNA, CDR2 YSLEER. This CDR3 spans 16 amino acids. V was pared by 0 bases and J by 0 bases, with 10 bases between. Per the study methods: Nucleated cell number was recorded as an estimate derived from reference gene primer amplification. The assay was immunoSEQ multiplex PCR, and TCRdb's table has in-frame clones only and misses some. V and J calls and clone size are copied from that table; D and trimming were computed from the DNA. This table has a few hundred thousand clones, 89% appearing once. The source material was peripheral blood. The chain has TRBV4-3 and TRBJ2-3; maybe TRBD2 (5 bases). The TCR sequence derives from a woman in her sixties with acute or convalescent COVID-19. CDR3 sequence: CASSQDGDSSTDTQYF. CDR3 sequence (DNA): TGCGCCAGCAGCCAAGACGGGGATTCTAGCACAGATACGCAGTATTTT.